This T cell receptor (beta chain) was recorded in a study of cytomegalovirus exposure and HLA in healthy donors. Regarding the study as a whole: A cluster of highly shared sequence variants was likely a sequencing artifact. The authors confirmed in vitro that a few CMV-associated chains were specific for CMV antigens.

Vbeta (60) and Jbeta (13) primers were used in the PCR. Some clones are missing from TCRdb's copy, which holds only in-frame ones; the method was immunoSEQ multiplex PCR. This table holds around 160,000 clones, roughly 85% found once. V lost 2 bases and J 2 bases, leaving 6 bases between the germline ends. The CDR3 covers 14 residues. CDR1 SGHTA and CDR2 FQGNSA come from the germline V gene. The table lists this clone with a count of one. Antigen: not known. J is TRBJ1-4 and V is TRBV7-2; D is unresolved. The receptor was derived from a man aged 50 to 60 in good health and CMV-seropositive. Material for sequencing was PBMCs. In DNA form, the CDR3 reads TGTGCCAGCAGCTTAAGGAGGACTAATGAAAAACTGTTTTTT. It codes for CASSLRRTNEKLFF.